This is a list of T cell receptor beta chains from one sample in a study of T cells in Graves' hyperthyroidism and ophthalmopathy. TCRdb re-derived calls from the multiplex PCR reads in MiXCR, one entry per CDR3 protein. The data contain 600,000 to 850,000 distinct CDR3 sequences, roughly 20% of them singletons. Sample: blood. These receptors all come from a woman aged 45-60 years with Graves' hyperthyroidism that later progressed to Graves' ophthalmopathy. Each CDR3 is given with its conserved first and last residue. Each record gives: V gene, J gene, D gene, clone size, CDR3 DNA, CDR3 protein. The D gene is left open where the match is weak. Clone size appears in some rows only: once, few, many, or a class for an expanded clone.

TRBV7-8	TRBJ2-2	NA	many	TGTGCCAGCAGCTTCGGGGCCGGGGAGCTGTTTTTT	CASSFGAGELFF
TRBV27	TRBJ1-6	TRBD1	few	TGTGCCAGCAGTGGAATGGACAGGGGCCATAATTCACCCCTCCACTTT	CASSGMDRGHNSPLHF
TRBV24-1	TRBJ2-2	NA	few	TGTGCCACCAGTGATCCCTGGGAACAGGGCGGCACCGGGGAGCTGTTTTTT	CATSDPWEQGGTGELFF
TRBV3-1	TRBJ2-3	NA	many	TGTGCCAGCAGCCCCGGTTCACCCCCCGGAGATACGCAGTATTTT	CASSPGSPPGDTQYF
TRBV20-1	TRBJ1-1	NA	many	TGCAGTGCTAGAGATGAGGTCCGCGCTTTCTTT	CSARDEVRAFF
TRBV3-1	TRBJ2-5	TRBD2	many	TGTGCCAGCAGCCAGGACGCAAGCGGGGGGGTAGAGACCCAGTACTTC	CASSQDASGGVETQYF
TRBV27	TRBJ2-2	NA	few	TGTGCCAGCAGTTTGGGGGGGGGCGCGACCGGGGAGCTGTTTTTT	CASSLGGGATGELFF
TRBV12-3/TRBV12-4	TRBJ1-5	TRBD1	many	TGTGCCAGCAGTTCTACAGGGGGGCAGCCCCAGCATTTT	CASSSTGGQPQHF
TRBV20-1	TRBJ2-7	NA	NA	TGCAGTGCTACCGCTCGTCTGGCTCCCGGCTCCTACGAGCAGTACTTC	CSATARLAPGSYEQYF
TRBV9	TRBJ1-4	NA	NA	TGTGCCAGCAGCTTCCGGGACGGAGATGAAAAACTGTTTTTT	CASSFRDGDEKLFF
TRBV19	TRBJ2-1	NA	once	TGTGCCAGTAGTATATCTCTCGATGAGCAGTTCTTC	CASSISLDEQFF
TRBV7-2	TRBJ1-6	NA	NA	TGTGCCAGCAGCTTAGGAAGATCACCCCTCCACTTT	CASSLGRSPLHF
TRBV7-2	TRBJ1-4	NA	few	TGTGCCAGCAGCCCCGACGGATATAATGAAAAACTGTTTTTT	CASSPDGYNEKLFF
TRBV3-1	TRBJ1-2	NA	many	TGTGCCAGCAGCCAAGATCCGGTCCTAGAGGGCTACACCTTC	CASSQDPVLEGYTF
TRBV7-6	TRBJ2-2	NA	NA	TGTGCCAGCAGCGGATTTCCGTTCGGGGGGAACACCGGGGAGCTGTTTTTT	CASSGFPFGGNTGELFF
TRBV6-1	TRBJ2-5	NA	many	TGTGCCAGCAGTCGGGCTCAAGAGACCCAGTACTTC	CASSRAQETQYF
TRBV3-1	TRBJ2-3	NA	many	TGTGCCAGCAGCCATCGGAGGGGAACGGATACGCAGTATTTT	CASSHRRGTDTQYF
TRBV15	TRBJ2-6	NA	many	TGTGCCACCAGCAGACCCTACCTGGGACATGAGAGCTCTGGGGCCAACGTCCTGACTTTC	CATSRPYLGHESSGANVLTF
TRBV5-1	TRBJ1-4	NA	NA	TGCGCCAGCCAGGACGGATCTAATGAAAAACTGTTTTTT	CASQDGSNEKLFF
TRBV7-9	TRBJ1-4	TRBD1	few	TGTGCCAGCGGAGGGGGCATGGATGAAAAACTGTTTTTT	CASGGGMDEKLFF
TRBV5-1	TRBJ2-7	NA	many	TGCGCCAGCAGCTTGGTTCAGGGAGTAACGGACGAGCAGTACTTC	CASSLVQGVTDEQYF
TRBV6-1	TRBJ2-1	NA	few	TGTGCCAGCAAGGCCCGAAGTGAGCAGTTCTTC	CASKARSEQFF
TRBV5-1	TRBJ2-1	TRBD2	NA	TGCGCCAGCAGCTTGACGAGCGGGGGGTACGGTGAGCAGTTCTTC	CASSLTSGGYGEQFF
TRBV7-2	TRBJ2-2	NA	NA	TGTGCCAGCAGCTTAGGGGGACTTCCCACCGGGGAGCTGTTTTTT	CASSLGGLPTGELFF
TRBV12-3/TRBV12-4	TRBJ2-3	NA	many	TGTGCCAGCACCCCAAGTGATACCACGGGCACAGATACGCAGTATTTT	CASTPSDTTGTDTQYF
TRBV7-9	TRBJ1-5	NA	many	TGTGCCAGCAGCCCGTTCGGGGGGGATCAGCCCCAGCATTTT	CASSPFGGDQPQHF
TRBV11-2	TRBJ2-5	TRBD2	many	TGTGCCAGCAGCTTACTCGGGGGGCAAGAGACCCAGTACTTC	CASSLLGGQETQYF
TRBV5-1	TRBJ2-5	NA	few	TGCGCCAGCAGCCCGACAGCGCTGGGGACCCAGTACTTC	CASSPTALGTQYF
TRBV7-2	TRBJ2-3	TRBD2	many	TGTGCCAGCAGCTTGGGAGGGAGGGCAGATACGCAGTATTTT	CASSLGGRADTQYF
TRBV24-1	TRBJ2-2	NA	NA	TGTGCCACCAGTGACGACCGGGACTGGGCTACCGAGGAGCTGTTTTTT	CATSDDRDWATEELFF
TRBV29-1	TRBJ2-2	TRBD2	NA	TGCAGCGTTGAAGAGTTACTAGCGGGGGGCCAGGTCTCCGGGGAGCTGTTTTTT	CSVEELLAGGQVSGELFF
TRBV2	TRBJ2-7	TRBD2	many	TGTGCCAGCAGTGCTTCGGGCGGGGGGGCGTCGGTGCAGTACTTC	CASSASGGGASVQYF
TRBV20-1	TRBJ1-3	NA	NA	TGCAGTGCTAGAGATTTAGGGGGAAACACCATATATTTT	CSARDLGGNTIYF
TRBV6-1	TRBJ2-1	NA	few	TGTGCCAGCAGCCCCGGGACATTCCAAAGCTCCTACAATGAGCAGTTCTTC	CASSPGTFQSSYNEQFF
TRBV24-1	TRBJ2-3	TRBD2	NA	TGTGCCACCAGTGATCCTAGCGGGGGGAGCACAGATACGCAGTATTTT	CATSDPSGGSTDTQYF
TRBV5-1	TRBJ2-1	TRBD2	many	TGCGCCAGCAGCCCGGGACTAGCGGGGCCCTCCTACAATGAGCAGTTCTTC	CASSPGLAGPSYNEQFF
TRBV19	TRBJ2-6	NA	NA	TGTGCCAGTAGTATAGATTCCGGGGCCAACGTCCTGACTTTC	CASSIDSGANVLTF
TRBV10-3	TRBJ1-5	NA	NA	TGTGCCATCAGGGGGGAGGGGCCCCAGCATTTT	CAIRGEGPQHF
TRBV10-3	TRBJ1-5	NA	many	TGTGCCATCAGAAGCCAGAGCAATCAGCCCCAGCATTTT	CAIRSQSNQPQHF
TRBV4-1	TRBJ2-2	NA	NA	TGCGCCAGCAGCCAGGGACCTTCGGCCGGGGAGCTGTTTTTT	CASSQGPSAGELFF